The entry that follows covers one T cell receptor (beta chain) sequence. The data were taken from a study of shared clonotypes between healthy human individuals. At deep level, the assay was performed. The table came from immunoSEQ multiplex PCR; TCRdb's copy has only in-frame clones and leaves some out. The table has around 2,000,000 clones, roughly 95% seen once. The CDR3 consists of 15 residues. The germline gives CDR1 SGHNT, CDR2 YYREEE (reference sequence). V lost 0 bases, J lost 0 bases, and 8 bases lay in between. The specimen was naive CD4+ T cells sorted from blood. The subset here: CD45RA+ positively selected. The chain has TRBV5-4 and TRBJ2-3; D is possibly TRBD1 (6 bases). This sequence originates from a man in his late teens or twenties in good health. The CDR3 here is CASSLAGQSTDTQYF. For the CDR3, the DNA is TGTGCCAGCAGCTTGGCCGGACAGAGCACAGATACGCAGTATTTT.